Shown below are 22 T cell receptor beta chains from a single sample sequenced in a study of OX40 agonist ivuxolimab in advanced cancers. To prepare the library, the immunoSEQ multiplex PCR assay was applied. As stored in TCRdb, this immuneACCESS dataset retains in-frame rearrangements with V and J assigned. A fraction of the clones does not appear; measured against another copy, unresolved V genes explain less than half of the discrepancy, and the remainder lacks a known reason. This sample is represented by about 100,000 clones; about nine tenths of them were singletons. The ten largest make up around 0.71% of the sample. The sequencing used CD4+ or CD8+ T cells sorted from blood, collected in a trial of the OX40 agonist ivuxolimab. The receptors come from an adult with an advanced solid tumor such as melanoma, head and neck, liver or kidney cancer.

The chain carries TRBV19 and TRBJ2-3; D call uncertain. The CDR3 is made up of 11 amino acids. Per the germline V gene, CDR1 is LNHDA and CDR2 is SQIVND (reference sequence). V gave up 6 bases and J gave up 6 bases, with 7 bases separating them. This CDR3 is CASRDGDTQYF. In DNA form, the CDR3 reads TGTGCCAGTAGGGATGGGGATACGCAGTATTTT.

CDR3 nucleotide sequence: TGTGCCAGCAGAGTTAACAGGGCAATGAACACTGAAGCTTTCTTT. Its protein is CASRVNRAMNTEAFF. The chain has TRBV2 and TRBJ1-1, with D tentatively TRBD1 (6 bases). The CDR3 consists of 15 residues. With 6 bases removed from V and 0 bases from J, the gap between germline ends came to 14 bases. Germline CDR1 SNHLY, CDR2 FYNNEI.

J is TRBJ2-1 and V is TRBV6-5, with TRBD2 identical over 8 bases. CDR3 length: 14 residues. J lost 5 bases, V lost 7 bases, and 7 bases had no gene match. CDR1 and CDR2 from the germline V gene are MNHEY and SVGAGI. CDR3: CASTWLAGHNEQFF. The CDR3 DNA follows: TGTGCCAGCACTTGGCTAGCGGGCCACAATGAGCAGTTCTTC.

The chain couples TRBV19 to TRBJ2-3; a possible D gene is TRBD2 (6 bases). The germline V gene has CDR1 LNHDA and CDR2 SQIVND (reference sequence). CDR3 size: 16 residues. Trimming left V 5 bases short and J 2 bases short, with 17 bases between. CDR3 sequence (DNA): TGTGCCAGTAGTGGGAGGACACGCGACTCCACAGATACGCAGTATTTT. Protein product: CASSGRTRDSTDTQYF.

The chain is built from TRBV7-3 and TRBJ2-3; the D gene could be TRBD1 or TRBD2 (5 bases each). Trimming took 5 bases from V and 3 from J, leaving 15 bases between them. Germline values: CDR1 SGHTA, CDR2 FQGTGA. This CDR3 spans 15 amino acids. CDR3 in DNA: TGTGCCAGCAGCCCCAGGGACGGTCTTACAGATACGCAGTATTTT. Its protein is CASSPRDGLTDTQYF.

The chain uses TRBV30 and TRBJ1-3; the D is unclear. CDR1 and CDR2 from the germline V gene are GTSNPN and SVGIG (reference sequence). This CDR3 has 13 amino acids. V was trimmed by 7 bases and J by 7 bases, leaving 17 bases between them. The CDR3 region is CASPAFLGNTIYF. CDR3 nucleotides: TGTGCCTCGCCGGCATTCCTCGGGAACACCATATATTTT.

This sequence joins TRBV18 and TRBJ2-1; no definite D call. CDR3 size: 17 residues. CDR1 and CDR2 from the germline V gene are KGHSH and LQKENI. Trimming cost V 0 bases and J 7 bases, with 19 bases left between them. CDR3 nucleotides: TGTGCCAGCTCACCACCTAGCCGGAGTTTTTTAATGAATGAGCAGTTCTTC. This sequence encodes CASSPPSRSFLMNEQFF.

DNA for the CDR3: TGTGCCAGCTCACCACGAGGGGCGCTACGTACTCCGGAGACCCAGTACTTC. Translation gives CASSPRGALRTPETQYF. The chain employs TRBV18 and TRBJ2-5; D possibly matches TRBD1 or TRBD2 (5 bases each). The germline V gene encodes CDR1 KGHSH and CDR2 LQKENI. Trimming cost V 1 base and J 5 bases, with 20 bases left between them. CDR3 length: 17 residues.

This chain connects TRBV28 to TRBJ1-2; possible D gene TRBD1, 6 bases. V was cut by 3 bases and J by 6 bases, with 11 bases left in between. The CDR3 runs 13 residues. Germline CDR1 reads MDHEN; CDR2 reads SYDVKM. In DNA, the CDR3 is TGTGCCAGCAGTTTTAGGGGGATCGATGGCTACACCTTC. Amino acid sequence: CASSFRGIDGYTF.

The rearrangement links TRBV19 to TRBJ2-4, with 10 nucleotides matching TRBD1. CDR1 and CDR2 (germline): LNHDA, SQIVND (reference sequence). After removal of 11 bases from V and 5 bases from J, the junction contained 9 bases not matched to a gene. The CDR3 has 14 amino acids. The CDR3 sequence: CAAASGTGENIQYF. The CDR3 nucleotides are TGTGCCGCCGCTTCCGGGACAGGGGAAAACATTCAGTACTTC.

The chain joins TRBV6-5 to TRBJ2-5, with TRBD1 identical over 11 bases. This CDR3 comprises 14 residues. Germline V gives CDR1 MNHEY, CDR2 SVGAGI. V gave up 10 bases and J gave up 2 bases; unmatched junction bases: 6. CDR3: CATFRDRGQETQYF. DNA of the CDR3: TGTGCCACCTTCCGGGACAGGGGGCAAGAGACCCAGTACTTC.

CDR3 in DNA: TGTGCCAGCTCACCACGATCCGGGACTACCTACAATGAGCAGTTCTTC. This encodes CASSPRSGTTYNEQFF. V usage is TRBV18 and J usage is TRBJ2-1, with 7 bases fitting TRBD2. The V gene end was trimmed by 1 base and the J gene end by 2 bases; junction bases not matched to a gene: 5. CDR1 is KGHSH, CDR2 LQKENI, per germline. CDR3 length: 16 residues.

The V gene is TRBV30, the J gene TRBJ1-6; D might be TRBD1 (5 bases). This CDR3 contains 14 residues. Germline assignment: CDR1 GTSNPN and CDR2 SVGIG (reference sequence). V was cut by 1 base and J by 8 bases, with 12 bases left in between. The CDR3 loop is CAWSALGGDSPLHF. CDR3 DNA sequence: TGTGCCTGGAGTGCCCTTGGAGGGGATTCACCCCTCCACTTT.

The gene calls are TRBV19 and TRBJ2-3; TRBD2 matches at 14 bases. Germline values: CDR1 LNHDA, CDR2 SQIVND (reference sequence). The CDR3 extends over 19 amino acids. J lost 0 bases, V lost 3 bases, and 8 bases had no gene match. CDR3 sequence reads: CASSISTSGGAASTDTQYF. The CDR3 DNA is TGTGCCAGTAGTATTTCGACTAGCGGGGGGGCTGCTAGCACAGATACGCAGTATTTT.

The chain combines TRBV7-3 with TRBJ2-1; D is possibly TRBD1 (5 bases). V was shortened by 0 bases and J by 8 bases, with 11 bases between the two germline ends. The length of the CDR3 is 14 residues. CDR1 and CDR2 from the germline V gene are SGHTA and FQGTGA. The CDR3 DNA reads as TGTGCCAGCAGCTTAACCCGGACATACGATGAGCAGTTCTTC. Residues: CASSLTRTYDEQFF.

V usage is TRBV6-1 and J usage is TRBJ2-7; the D gene is possibly TRBD2 (7 bases). Trimming removed 6 bases at V and 7 bases at J, with 19 bases between. The CDR3 loop spans 14 amino acids. Germline-derived CDR1 and CDR2 are MNHNS and SASEGT. As DNA, the CDR3 is TGTGCCAGCAGATTATTGGGGGGGCAGGAAGAGCAGTACTTC. Its protein product is CASRLLGGQEEQYF.

The chain recombines TRBV7-9 with TRBJ2-1, with 8 positions matching TRBD2. V gave up 4 bases and J gave up 14 bases; unmatched junction bases: 7. Germline V gives CDR1 SEHNR, CDR2 FQNEAQ (reference sequence). The CDR3 totals 12 residues. The DNA for the CDR3 is TGTGCCAGCAGCTCGGGACTAGTAAGGAAGTTCTTC. Residues: CASSSGLVRKFF.

V gene TRBV5-6 combines with J gene TRBJ1-1, with 8 bases fitting TRBD1. The germline gives CDR1 SGHDT, CDR2 YYEEEE. V was clipped by 1 base and J by 7 bases; unmatched bases: 6. The CDR3 is 14 amino acids. The CDR3 DNA sequence: TGTGCCAGCAGCTTGTATTCAGGGGGCGATGAAGCTTTCTTT. Translation: CASSLYSGGDEAFF.

The sample holds a few counts of this clone. Other DNA sequences within the sample encode an identical CDR3. The rearrangement uses TRBV29-1 and TRBJ1-1; no reliable D call. Germline V gives CDR1 SQVTM, CDR2 ANQGSEA. V lost 1 base to trimming and J lost 2 bases, with 8 bases between them. This CDR3 is 13 amino acids long. The CDR3 nucleotides are TGCAGCGTTGAAGGTCAGCAAAACACTGAAGCTTTCTTT. It specifies CSVEGQQNTEAFF.

The V and J genes are TRBV7-3 and TRBJ2-2; the D gene is possibly TRBD1 (6 bases). In germline, CDR1 is SGHTA, CDR2 FQGTGA. The CDR3 length is 12 residues. The ends were cut back, 4 bases at V and 11 bases at J, with 11 bases in the middle. The CDR3 region is CASSSSDRELFF. The CDR3 DNA reads as TGTGCCAGCAGCTCCTCGGACAGAGAGCTGTTTTTT.

The CDR3 nucleotides are TGTGCCAGCAGTTACTCTCCGGCGGGGGACCAAGAGACCCAGTACTTC. This sequence encodes CASSYSPAGDQETQYF. The V call is TRBV6-6, the J call TRBJ2-5, with TRBD2 identical over 7 bases. Losses at the gene ends were 0 bases for V and 0 bases for J; bases not matched to a gene: 4. Germline assignment: CDR1 MNHNY and CDR2 SVGAGI (reference sequence). This CDR3 spans 16 amino acids.

The chain combines TRBV10-1 with TRBJ1-5, with D perhaps TRBD1 (5 bases). The V and J ends lost 3 bases and 5 bases respectively, with 8 bases between them. CDR3 length equals 13 residues. Germline CDR1 and CDR2: WNHNN and SYGVQD (reference sequence). The DNA of the CDR3 is TGCGCCAGCAGTGATATGGGGGATCAGCCCCAGCATTTT. This gives the protein CASSDMGDQPQHF.